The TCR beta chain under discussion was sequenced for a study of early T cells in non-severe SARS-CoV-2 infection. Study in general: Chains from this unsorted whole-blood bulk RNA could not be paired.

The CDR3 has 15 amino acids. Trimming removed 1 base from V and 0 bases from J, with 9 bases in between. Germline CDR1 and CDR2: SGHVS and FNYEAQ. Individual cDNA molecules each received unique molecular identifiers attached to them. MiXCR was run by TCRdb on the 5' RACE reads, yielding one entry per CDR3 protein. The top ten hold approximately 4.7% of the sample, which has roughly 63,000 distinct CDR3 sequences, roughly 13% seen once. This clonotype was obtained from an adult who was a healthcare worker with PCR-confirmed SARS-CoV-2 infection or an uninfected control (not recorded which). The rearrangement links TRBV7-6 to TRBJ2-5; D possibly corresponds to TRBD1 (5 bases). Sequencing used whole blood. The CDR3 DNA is TGTGCCAGCAGCTTAGGGTCAGGGTACCAAGAGACCCAGTACTTC. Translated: CASSLGSGYQETQYF.